The clone carrying this T cell receptor (beta chain) has just one count. These data originate in a study of T cell changes during pregnancy in multiple sclerosis. TCRdb keeps only in-frame clones here, not all; method: immunoSEQ multiplex PCR. The table records 30,000 or so clones, about 86% of them present only once. Trimming removed 0 bases from V and 6 bases from J; junction bases left unmatched: 3. CDR1 is LNHNV, CDR2 YYDKDF, per germline (reference sequence). CDR3 size: 14 residues. This receptor was taken from a female donor in good health, enrolled as a control in a pregnancy study. Sequences were derived from CD4+ T cells from peripheral blood mononuclear cells, sampled in the first trimester of pregnancy. The rearrangement joins TRBV15 to TRBJ1-2; TRBD1 aligns across 8 bases. CDR3 amino acids: CATSRDRGQDGYTF. Here the CDR3 DNA reads TGTGCCACCAGCAGAGACAGGGGGCAGGATGGCTACACCTTC.